These T cell receptor beta chains were read from a single sample in a study of T cell responses to AZD1222 COVID-19 vaccine. Some clones are missing from TCRdb's copy, which holds only in-frame ones; the method was immunoSEQ multiplex PCR. The profile shows around 140,000 clones, more than 85% of them singletons. This material consisted of peripheral blood, taken on day 0 of AZD1222 vaccination. The receptors were gathered from an adult in good health. CDR3s include the opening cysteine and the closing phenylalanine or tryptophan. D genes are given only for firm matches. The size entry is marked missing in some rows and otherwise reads once, few, many or a size class.

D gene	J gene	V gene	clone size	CDR3 DNA	CDR3 protein
-	TRBJ2-7	TRBV20-1	-	TGCAGTGCCCAACCGGGACCCGAGCAGTACTTC	CSAQPGPEQYF
TRBD1	TRBJ1-2	TRBV18	-	TGTGCCAGCTCACTGGTCCAGGGGGCAGCTAACTATGGCTACACCTTC	CASSLVQGAANYGYTF
-	TRBJ2-7	TRBV3-1/TRBV3-2	few	TGTGCCAGCAGCCAAGCCGGACTCTCCTACGAGCAGTACTTC	CASSQAGLSYEQYF
-	TRBJ1-6	TRBV2	few	TGTGCCACCCGGCGGATGGATTCACCCCTCCACTTT	CATRRMDSPLHF
-	TRBJ1-2	TRBV7-2	-	TGTGCCAGCAGCTTAGGGCCACAGGGTGGGCTAGTAGGCTACACCTTC	CASSLGPQGGLVGYTF
-	TRBJ2-3	TRBV6-5	-	TGTGCCAGCAGCTCCCCGGCAGATACGCAGTATTTT	CASSSPADTQYF
TRBD1	TRBJ2-2	TRBV7-6	-	TGTGCCAGCAGCTATAATGACAGGGCCGCCGGGGAGCTGTTTTTT	CASSYNDRAAGELFF
-	TRBJ1-3	TRBV15	-	TGTGCCACCAGCAGAGATCAGGGTATTAGTGGAAACACCATATATTTT	CATSRDQGISGNTIYF
TRBD1	TRBJ1-1	TRBV27	-	TGTGCCAGCAGTCCACACAGGGGGCTGAACACTGAAGCTTTCTTT	CASSPHRGLNTEAFF
-	TRBJ2-7	TRBV18	-	TGTGCCAGCTCACCTCTAGGCAGGGCCCCTTCCTACGAGCAGTACTTC	CASSPLGRAPSYEQYF
-	TRBJ1-2	TRBV27	-	TGTGCCAGCAGTTTAGAGCCCAGGGTTCTAGGGGGCTACACCTTC	CASSLEPRVLGGYTF
-	TRBJ2-1	TRBV4-1	-	TGCGCCAGCAGCCATGACTCCAGCTCCTACAATGAGCAGTTCTTC	CASSHDSSSYNEQFF
-	TRBJ1-2	TRBV25-1	-	TGTGCCAGCAGCAGGACAGCCTATAACTATGGCTACACCTTC	CASSRTAYNYGYTF
-	TRBJ2-6	TRBV4-1	-	TGCGCCAGCAGCCCTTATACGGGGGGCGGTGGGGCCAACGTCCTGACTTTC	CASSPYTGGGGANVLTF
-	TRBJ2-7	TRBV27	once	TGTGCCAGCAGGGGCGGGGTTTACGAGCAGTACTTC	CASRGGVYEQYF
TRBD1	TRBJ1-5	TRBV19	-	TGTGCCAGTAGTATAGGGACAGGGAATCAGCCCCAGCATTTT	CASSIGTGNQPQHF